This TCR beta chain was identified during a study of T cell repertoires in cytomegalovirus infection. TCRdb ran MiXCR on the reads and lists one entry per CDR3 protein. The table records approximately 500,000 distinct CDR3 sequences, about 15% of them present only once. Germline CDR1 reads LGHNA; CDR2 reads YNFKEQ. Between the trimmed V and J ends, which lost 5 bases and 7 bases, there was a span of 11 bases. This CDR3 comprises 13 residues. This chain joins TRBV4-2 and TRBJ2-2, with no clear D. The material sequenced was CD8+ T cells from PBMCs. This sequence was found in a human donor in good health (CMV status not recorded). Some clones in this sample may be carry-over from other donors' samples. This chain's CDR3 is CASSSSGVGELFF. In DNA, the CDR3 is TGTGCCAGCAGCTCTTCCGGCGTCGGGGAGCTGTTTTTT.